The 25 T cell receptor beta chains below were found in one sample sequenced in a study of Ad26.COV2.S vaccination and SARS-CoV-2 variants. Produced via immunoSEQ multiplex PCR; TCRdb's table is partial and in-frame only. Altogether around 300,000 clones are present, 75% to 90% being singletons, with the ten largest covering around 5.5%. The treatment is: 19 received Ad26.COV2.S at low or high dose, single or two shots; several received placebo; per-sample allocation not given. On day 63 after the first injection, vaccine and placebo recipients gave samples. Sequencing used peripheral blood, obtained in a trial of Ad26.COV2.S vaccine versus placebo. The receptors shown here come from a person between 18 and 60 years old who received the Ad26.COV2.S COVID-19 vaccine or a placebo.

As DNA, the CDR3 is TGTGCCAGCAGTCCGACAGTGGGAACTGAAGCTTTCTTT. It translates to CASSPTVGTEAFF. The V and J genes are TRBV12-3 or TRBV12-4 and TRBJ1-1; D may be TRBD1 (5 bases). The CDR3 sequence is 13 residues long. Between the trimmed V and J ends, which lost 5 bases and 5 bases, there was a span of 12 bases.

The rearrangement joins TRBV4-3 to TRBJ2-7; no definite D call. CDR1 and CDR2 (germline): LGHNA, YSLEER. The CDR3 is 14 amino acids. Trimming pared 3 bases from V and 6 bases from J, leaving 15 bases between. CDR3 DNA: TGCGCCAGCAGCCACACCTTGGTTGGCGCCGAGCAGTACTTC. Its translation is CASSHTLVGAEQYF.

This clone was found a few times. This chain uses TRBV4-1 with TRBJ1-2; weak D call: TRBD1 (6 bases). This CDR3 is built from 15 residues. Germline CDR1 is MGHRA and CDR2 is YSYEKL. Trimming stripped 5 bases from V and 7 bases from J, with 20 bases between. CDR3 residues: CASSKGPGMTGGYTF. The CDR3 DNA is TGCGCCAGCAGCAAGGGGCCAGGGATGACAGGTGGCTACACCTTC.

The chain carries TRBV2 and TRBJ1-2, with D tentatively TRBD1 (5 bases). Trimming removed 3 bases from V and 8 bases from J, with 13 bases in between. CDR1 is SNHLY and CDR2 is FYNNEI in the germline V gene. The CDR3 runs to 13 residues. CDR3 DNA: TGTGCCAGCAGTGATTCGACAGCTCGGGGCTACACCTTC. Amino acids: CASSDSTARGYTF.

The chain employs TRBV29-1 and TRBJ1-1, with D possibly matching TRBD1 (6 bases). Germline V lookup: CDR1 SQVTM, CDR2 ANQGSEA. This CDR3 is 14 amino acids long. V lost 3 bases to trimming and J lost 4 bases, with 15 bases between them. For the CDR3, the DNA is TGCAGCGTTGACTTTACAGGGATTTTCACTGAAGCTTTCTTT. Its protein is CSVDFTGIFTEAFF.

The chain recombines TRBV7-8 with TRBJ2-7; TRBD1 is a possible D gene (6 bases). The CDR3 has 19 residues. From germline, CDR1 is SGHVS and CDR2 FQNEAQ. Trimming shortened V by 5 bases and J by 0 bases, and 26 bases separated the two germline ends. The CDR3 is CASSGSSGQKETSSYEQYV. In DNA, the CDR3 is TGTGCCAGCAGCGGTTCTTCGGGACAAAAAGAAACTAGCTCCTACGAGCAGTACGTC.

This clone was detected only once. The J gene is TRBJ1-1, the V gene TRBV5-6; TRBD1 agrees at 7 bases. The CDR3 length is 13 residues. Germline CDR1 reads SGHDT; CDR2 reads YYEEEE. The trim removed 6 bases at V and 3 bases at J, leaving 5 bases unmatched. The CDR3 sequence is CASTWTGDTEAFF. The DNA for the CDR3 is TGTGCCAGCACATGGACAGGCGACACTGAAGCTTTCTTT.

The CDR3, as DNA: TGTGCCAGCAGTTTATCGCCGGGTGAATCCTACGAGCAGTACTTC. Translated: CASSLSPGESYEQYF. The V and J genes are TRBV27 and TRBJ2-7; D gene ambiguous. Germline-derived CDR1 and CDR2 are MNHEY and SMNVEV (reference sequence). The V end lost 0 bases, the J end lost 1 base, and 10 bases lay between the germline ends. The CDR3 extends over 15 amino acids.

This clone was recorded once. The rearrangement links TRBV7-2 to TRBJ2-5; 8 bases map to TRBD2. The CDR3 runs 15 residues. V was clipped by 1 base and J by 5 bases; unmatched bases: 6. The germline V gene encodes CDR1 SGHTA and CDR2 FQGNSA. CDR3 DNA: TGTGCCAGCAGCTTAGTGGCGGGGGGCCAGGAGACCCAGTACTTC. This encodes CASSLVAGGQETQYF.

V and J are TRBV5-1 and TRBJ1-1; 9 bases are a match to TRBD1. Trimming removed 5 bases from V and 0 bases from J; junction bases left unmatched: 5. There are 15 residues in the CDR3. Germline assignment: CDR1 SGHRS and CDR2 YFSETQ. The CDR3 loop reads CASRAGTGMNTEAFF. CDR3 nucleotide sequence: TGCGCCAGCAGAGCTGGGACAGGGATGAACACTGAAGCTTTCTTT.

The chain employs TRBV4-3 and TRBJ1-1; D unclear. From germline, CDR1 is LGHNA and CDR2 YSLEER. V shed 0 bases and J shed 0 bases, with 8 bases lying between them. CDR3 length equals 15 residues. CDR3 coding DNA: TGCGCCAGCAGCCAAGATTTGGGATTGAACACTGAAGCTTTCTTT. Translating it yields CASSQDLGLNTEAFF.

The J gene is TRBJ2-1, the V gene TRBV29-1; D not certain. Germline V gene lookup returns CDR1 SQVTM and CDR2 ANQGSEA. The V gene lost 4 bases and the J gene lost 10 bases, with 11 bases spanning the gap. The CDR3 contains 11 residues. The CDR3 nucleotides are TGCAGCGTTGGGGAAAGTGAGGAGCAGTTCTTC. As protein: CSVGESEEQFF.

Turning to this clone: Other DNA sequences from this sample encode an identical CDR3 as well. The chain uses TRBV6-5 and TRBJ2-7; the D call may be TRBD1 or TRBD2 (5 bases each). With 9 bases removed from V and 4 bases from J, the gap between germline ends came to 13 bases. CDR3 size: 12 residues. Looked up from germline, CDR1 is MNHEY and CDR2 is SVGAGI. CDR3 in amino acids: CASSPGAYEQYF. In DNA form, the CDR3 reads TGTGCCAGTTCCCCCGGGGCTTACGAGCAGTACTTC.

The chain employs TRBV5-6 and TRBJ1-2, with D unclear. With 3 bases removed from V and 4 bases from J, the gap between germline ends came to 10 bases. CDR1 and CDR2 (germline): SGHDT, YYEEEE. This CDR3 is 13 amino acids long. The CDR3 DNA is TGTGCCAGCAGCTCCGGATCCGTCTATGGCTACACCTTC. Protein product: CASSSGSVYGYTF.

The rearrangement joins TRBV6-2 or TRBV6-3 to TRBJ2-1; 9 bases match TRBD2. Germline CDR1 and CDR2: MNHEY and SVGEGT. V was pared by 0 bases and J by 5 bases, with 11 bases of the junction left unmatched. This CDR3 region has 18 residues. In DNA form, the CDR3 reads TGTGCCAGCAGTTACTCGGTTTCCGGGACTAGCCCTCACAATGAGCAGTTCTTC. Translation gives CASSYSVSGTSPHNEQFF.

This clone was recorded a few times. The chain couples TRBV7-2 to TRBJ1-1; 9 bases are a match to TRBD1. In germline, CDR1 is SGHTA, CDR2 FQGNSA. The V and J ends lost 5 bases and 4 bases, in that order; junction bases with no gene match: 8. The CDR3 has 15 residues. The CDR3 here is CASSLLDRGGTEAFF. CDR3 DNA: TGTGCCAGCAGCCTGCTAGACAGGGGGGGCACTGAAGCTTTCTTT.

V and J are TRBV25-1 and TRBJ1-6; D is undetermined. The V end lost 1 base, the J end lost 6 bases, and 7 bases lay between the germline ends. Germline CDR1 is MGHDK and CDR2 is SYGVNS. The CDR3 is 14 residues long. DNA of the CDR3: TGTGCCAGCAGTGAATGGAACAGTAATTCACCCCTCCACTTT. The encoded protein is CASSEWNSNSPLHF. The whole variable domain, remainder taken from reference TRBV25-1 and TRBJ1-6, is EADIYQTPRYLVIGTGKKITLECSQTMGHDKMYWYQQDPGMELHLIHYSYGVNSTEKGDLSSESTVSRIRTEHFPLTLESARPSHTSQYLCASSEWNSNSPLHFGNGTRLTVT.

The chain employs TRBV7-8 and TRBJ2-7; D is unclear. Germline loops: CDR1 SGHVS, CDR2 FQNEAQ. The CDR3 loop spans 15 amino acids. V gave up 3 bases and J gave up 0 bases, with 12 bases separating them. CDR3 sequence reads: CASSFGQSSSYEQYV. CDR3 bases: TGTGCCAGCAGCTTCGGGCAGAGTAGCTCCTACGAGCAGTACGTC.

The rearrangement uses TRBV4-2 and TRBJ1-5; 9 nucleotides align to TRBD1. This CDR3 has 16 amino acids. Losses at the gene ends were 1 base for V and 6 bases for J; bases not matched to a gene: 7. Per germline, CDR1 LGHNA and CDR2 YNFKEQ. CDR3: CASSQGGTGGAQPQHF. The CDR3 DNA sequence: TGTGCCAGCAGCCAAGGGGGAACAGGGGGCGCTCAGCCCCAGCATTTT.

The chain recombines TRBV7-2 with TRBJ2-3, with TRBD2 identical over 13 bases. This CDR3 is built from 16 residues. The ends lost 4 bases at V and 6 bases at J; junction bases unmatched: 7. Germline assignment: CDR1 SGHTA and CDR2 FQGNSA. For the CDR3, the DNA is TGTGCCAGCAGCTCCCCCCTGACTAGCGGGAGGGATACGCAGTATTTT. Amino acid sequence: CASSSPLTSGRDTQYF.

The rearrangement uses TRBV3-1 (or the pseudogene TRBV3-2) and TRBJ2-1; a possible D gene is TRBD2 (6 bases). The germline gives CDR1 LGHDT, CDR2 YNNKEL (reference sequence). The CDR3 length is 16 residues. Trimming left V 0 bases short and J 8 bases short, with 17 bases between. The CDR3 bases are TGTGCCAGCAGCCAAGATGAGGAGAGTACGGGGGATGAGCAGTTCTTC. Protein product: CASSQDEESTGDEQFF.

V usage is TRBV6-1 and J usage is TRBJ1-2; perhaps TRBD1 as D (5 bases). Germline CDR1 MNHNS, CDR2 SASEGT. The ends were cut back, 2 bases at V and 2 bases at J, with 12 bases in the middle. The CDR3 loop spans 15 amino acids. This CDR3 reads CASSETGKGNYGYTF. CDR3 bases: TGTGCCAGCAGTGAAACGGGGAAGGGGAACTATGGCTACACCTTC.

The J gene is TRBJ1-5, the V gene TRBV19; 11 bases agree with TRBD1. This CDR3 spans 15 amino acids. The V and J ends lost 5 bases and 4 bases, in that order; junction bases with no gene match: 4. Germline V gene data show CDR1 as LNHDA and CDR2 as SQIVND (reference sequence). The CDR3 coding sequence is TGTGCCAGTAGTTCTAGGGACAGGGGGAATCAGCCCCAGCATTTT. Translation gives CASSSRDRGNQPQHF.

CDR3 sequence reads: CASSQEFQGLNGLFYGYTF. As DNA, the CDR3 is TGTGCCAGCAGCCAAGAATTTCAAGGTCTTAATGGGTTATTCTATGGCTACACCTTC. This chain links TRBV3-1 (or the pseudogene TRBV3-2) with TRBJ1-2; D unclear. Germline V gene lookup returns CDR1 LGHDT and CDR2 YNNKEL (reference sequence). The CDR3 consists of 19 residues. The ends were cut back, 0 bases at V and 4 bases at J, with 24 bases in the middle.

The rearrangement links TRBV5-1 to TRBJ2-1; D is ambiguous. The germline V and J ends were trimmed by 0 bases and 11 bases, with 9 bases remaining between them. Per germline, CDR1 SGHRS and CDR2 YFSETQ. CDR3 length equals 12 residues. CDR3 amino acids: CASSLAGGQQFF. As DNA, the CDR3 is TGCGCCAGCAGCTTGGCCGGTGGGCAGCAGTTCTTC.